This TCR beta chain derives from a study of brain T cells in children with intractable seizures. Regarding time point: blood from clinic visit 5 months post-surgery; TSC patient then seizure free. Sequencing was limited to surgery cases with top T cell transcript signatures in brain tissue. Sequenced by immunoSEQ multiplex PCR; TCRdb stores in-frame clones only, minus some. The sample includes about 340,000 clones, over 85% of them seen just once. Study-wide results and limits: Patients' HCMV serostatus was unknown; virus specificity rests on CDR3 similarity alone.

A word on this clone: Antigen specificity is unknown.

Trimming took 2 bases from V and 5 from J, leaving 18 bases between them. There are 17 residues in the CDR3. Germline assignment: CDR1 SGHVS and CDR2 FNYEAQ. The material was peripheral blood, obtained roughly 5 months after surgery. This chain links TRBV7-6 with TRBJ2-2; the D gene is possibly TRBD2 (6 bases). The TCR sequence derives from a boy under two years old with tuberous sclerosis and intractable seizures. CDR3 residues: CASSLPSEGISTGELFF. The CDR3 region has the DNA TGTGCCAGCAGCTTACCTAGCGAGGGAATCTCGACCGGGGAGCTGTTTTTT.